The rows below give T cell receptor beta chains drawn from one sample of a study of T cells in Graves' hyperthyroidism and ophthalmopathy. From the multiplex PCR reads, TCRdb called clonotypes with MiXCR, one entry per CDR3 protein. There are hundreds of thousands of distinct CDR3 sequences in the sample; around 16% occur only once, and less than 4.5% lies in the top ten. The sample was blood. Receptors originate from a woman in her twenties or thirties with Graves' hyperthyroidism. Both conserved end residues are part of each CDR3. The order of the fields is V gene, J gene, clone size, CDR3 length, D gene, CDR3 protein, CDR3 DNA. D genes are given only for firm matches. The size entry is marked missing in some rows and otherwise reads once, few, many or a size class.

TRBV7-7	TRBJ2-1	NA	14	NA	CASSPRGPGDEQFF	TGTGCTAGCAGCCCCCGGGGGCCAGGCGATGAGCAGTTCTTC
TRBV18	TRBJ1-3	few	13	NA	CASSQWSGNTIYF	TGTGCCAGCTCACAGTGGTCTGGAAACACCATATATTTT
TRBV28	TRBJ1-2	few	15	TRBD1	CASSDNPGGEVGYTF	TGTGCCAGCAGCGACAACCCAGGGGGGGAGGTTGGCTACACCTTC
TRBV24-1	TRBJ2-7	many	13	NA	CATSGPFGDEQYF	TGTGCCACCTCTGGACCGTTTGGGGACGAGCAGTACTTC
TRBV30	TRBJ2-5	NA	13	TRBD1	CAWSLGQGETQYF	TGTGCCTGGAGTCTAGGACAGGGGGAGACCCAGTACTTC
TRBV3-1	TRBJ2-5	NA	16	TRBD2	CASSQELAGGGETQYF	TGTGCCAGCAGCCAAGAACTAGCGGGAGGGGGAGAGACCCAGTACTTC
TRBV20-1	TRBJ1-1	few	13	NA	CSARAGSDTEAFF	TGCAGTGCTAGAGCAGGGTCGGACACTGAAGCTTTCTTT
TRBV2	TRBJ1-2	many	13	TRBD1	CASTGQGIPLYTF	TGTGCCAGCACCGGACAGGGGATTCCACTCTACACCTTC
TRBV19	TRBJ1-5	NA	18	NA	CASSVPGGSNPYNQPQHF	TGTGCCAGTAGTGTACCAGGTGGCAGTAATCCTTACAATCAGCCCCAGCATTTT
TRBV9	TRBJ1-2	NA	14	NA	CASSVAGRNYGYTF	TGTGCCAGCAGCGTAGCAGGGCGAAACTATGGCTACACCTTC
TRBV11-3	TRBJ2-5	many	15	NA	CASSSMTDRWETQYF	TGTGCCAGCAGCTCGATGACCGACCGTTGGGAGACCCAGTACTTC
TRBV7-8	TRBJ2-2	few	16	NA	CASSLRSQANTGELFF	TGTGCCAGCAGCCTTAGGTCACAGGCCAACACCGGGGAGCTGTTTTTT
TRBV24-1	TRBJ1-5	few	16	NA	CATSDLRAGSNQPQHF	TGTGCCACCAGTGATTTAAGGGCAGGGAGCAATCAGCCCCAGCATTTT
TRBV30	TRBJ2-1	NA	14	TRBD1	CAWRRTLGGDEQFF	TGTGCCTGGAGACGGACCCTAGGGGGCGATGAGCAGTTCTTC
TRBV11-2	TRBJ1-1	many	14	NA	CASSLAGTSTEAFF	TGTGCCAGCAGCTTAGCCGGGACGAGCACTGAAGCTTTCTTT
TRBV29-1	TRBJ2-1	many	15	TRBD2	CSVDLAGGPYNEQFF	TGCAGCGTTGATTTAGCGGGAGGGCCTTACAATGAGCAGTTCTTC
TRBV3-1	TRBJ2-2	few	15	NA	CASSQENLVTGELFF	TGTGCCAGCAGCCAAGAAAACTTAGTCACCGGGGAGCTGTTTTTT
TRBV5-1	TRBJ2-3	many	16	NA	CASSPRESLSTDTQYF	TGCGCCAGCAGCCCTCGCGAGTCCCTAAGCACAGATACGCAGTATTTT
TRBV28	TRBJ1-5	many	15	NA	CASSFSAGGNQPQHF	TGTGCCAGCAGTTTCTCAGCAGGGGGCAATCAGCCCCAGCATTTT
TRBV5-1	TRBJ1-3	few	14	NA	CASSLADSGNTIYF	TGCGCCAGCAGCTTGGCGGACTCTGGAAACACCATATATTTT
TRBV6-1	TRBJ2-6	NA	15	NA	CASSEMGSGANVLTF	TGTGCCAGCAGTGAAATGGGCTCTGGGGCCAACGTCCTGACTTTC
TRBV6-1	TRBJ2-7	few	14	TRBD1	CASNTLTGGGEQYF	TGTGCCAGCAACACACTGACAGGGGGGGGCGAGCAGTACTTC
TRBV9	TRBJ2-7	many	14	NA	CASSVEGNSYEQYF	TGTGCCAGCAGCGTTGAGGGCAACTCCTACGAGCAGTACTTC
TRBV7-2	TRBJ1-1	few	14	NA	CASSYDRTLTEAFF	TGTGCCAGCAGCTATGACAGAACACTGACTGAAGCTTTCTTT
TRBV2	TRBJ1-3	NA	17	TRBD1	CASSVRPMMTGTDTIYF	TGTGCCAGCAGTGTGCGGCCAATGATGACAGGGACGGACACCATATATTTT
TRBV2	TRBJ2-7	many	15	NA	CASSEGLAIAYEQYF	TGTGCCAGCAGTGAAGGTCTAGCGATCGCCTACGAGCAGTACTTC
TRBV10-1	TRBJ2-7	NA	14	NA	CASSSDGVPYEQYF	TGCGCCAGCAGCTCGGACGGAGTCCCCTACGAGCAGTACTTC
TRBV6-1	TRBJ2-1	many	14	NA	CASSRADTYNEQFF	TGTGCCAGCAGTCGGGCTGATACATACAATGAGCAGTTCTTC
TRBV7-3	TRBJ2-3	many	14	NA	CASSLMGPTDTQYF	TGTGCCAGCAGCTTAATGGGGCCCACAGATACGCAGTATTTT
TRBV19	TRBJ2-7	few	14	NA	CASSIDAGAYEQYF	TGTGCCAGTAGTATAGATGCAGGAGCCTACGAGCAGTACTTC
TRBV12-3/TRBV12-4	TRBJ2-2	many	15	NA	CASSFLYGNTGELFF	TGTGCCAGCAGTTTTTTGTACGGGAACACCGGGGAGCTGTTTTTT
TRBV28	TRBJ2-7	many	15	TRBD1	CASTPGGTGAYEQYF	TGTGCCAGCACCCCCGGGGGGACAGGGGCCTACGAGCAGTACTTC